The 26 T cell receptor beta chains below were found in one sample sequenced in a study of blood T cells in healthy people across ages. Then a second PCR, running about 7 to 11 cycles, was carried out with a sample-barcoded 5' primer and a J-beta primer mix. TCRdb called the 5' RACE reads again in MiXCR, with one record for every CDR3 protein. The sample consists of some 880,000 distinct CDR3 sequences, 35% to 40% of them appearing once. The sequenced sample was blood. These receptors were collected from a man younger than 35 in good health.

This clonotype was counted at least ten times. The V call is TRBV12-3 or TRBV12-4, the J call TRBJ1-5; D gene ambiguous. The V end was cut by 2 bases, the J end by 4 bases, with 6 bases between. This CDR3 has 13 amino acids. The DNA of the CDR3 is TGTGCCAGCAGTTTATGGGAGAATCAGCCCCAGCATTTT. This translates into CASSLWENQPQHF.

On this clonotype itself: A read error is possible here, since a much larger clone lies one base away. V usage is TRBV6-5 and J usage is TRBJ2-7; 10 bases are a match to TRBD1. J lost 5 bases, V lost 2 bases, and 18 bases had no gene match. Germline V gives CDR1 MNHEY, CDR2 SVGAGI. The CDR3 sequence is 19 residues long. CDR3 loop: CASSYPIGPGQGKTDEQYF. The DNA of the CDR3 is TGTGCCAGCAGTTACCCGATAGGCCCGGGACAGGGGAAAACCGACGAGCAGTACTTC.

The rearrangement uses TRBV20-1 and TRBJ1-6; no clear D gene. CDR3 length: 14 residues. V dropped 6 bases and J dropped 5 bases, with 14 bases sitting between them. CDR1 DFQATT and CDR2 SNEGSKA come from the germline V gene (reference sequence). The CDR3 region is CSASSRADNSPLHF. CDR3 DNA sequence: TGCAGTGCATCCTCCCGGGCGGATAATTCACCCCTCCACTTT.

There are a few counts of this clonotype. This chain links TRBV7-9 with TRBJ2-3; 10 bases agree with TRBD2. This CDR3 is built from 18 residues. The V and J ends lost 5 bases and 1 base, in that order; junction bases with no gene match: 12. Germline V gives CDR1 SEHNR, CDR2 FQNEAQ (reference sequence). The CDR3 sequence is CASSPQRGGPPGTDTQYF. Written as DNA, the CDR3 is TGTGCCAGCAGCCCCCAGCGGGGGGGCCCCCCGGGCACAGATACGCAGTATTTT. Full variable domain (remainder filled in from reference TRBV7-9 and TRBJ2-3): DTGVSQNPRHKITKRGQNVTFRCDPISEHNRLYWYRQTLGQGPEFLTYFQNEAQLEKSRLLSDRFSAERPKGSFSTLEIQRTEQGDSAMYLCASSPQRGGPPGTDTQYFGPGTRLTVL.

This clonotype was seen at least ten times. The V gene is TRBV4-1, the J gene TRBJ2-1, with a tentative D call TRBD2 (5 bases). This CDR3 is built from 18 residues. The V end lost 0 bases, the J end lost 0 bases, and 15 bases lay between the germline ends. Germline-derived CDR1 and CDR2 are MGHRA and YSYEKL. The CDR3 loop is CASSQETPGIGSYNEQFF. CDR3 bases: TGCGCCAGCAGCCAAGAGACCCCGGGAATTGGCTCCTACAATGAGCAGTTCTTC.

This clonotype was seen a handful of times. The rearrangement uses TRBV29-1 and TRBJ2-2, with D perhaps TRBD1 (6 bases). Trimming took off 5 bases at V and 4 bases at J, with 17 bases between the two ends. The CDR3 contains 15 residues. Germline assignment: CDR1 SQVTM and CDR2 ANQGSEA. CDR3 residues: CSVRQGQKVTGELFF. The CDR3 nucleotides are TGCAGCGTTAGGCAGGGGCAAAAGGTCACCGGGGAGCTGTTTTTT.

Concerning this clonotype: A read error may account for a junction end that differs from germline. The V and J genes are TRBV15 and TRBJ2-7; 9 bases are shared with TRBD1. Germline V lookup: CDR1 LNHNV, CDR2 YYDKDF (reference sequence). The CDR3 sequence is 15 residues long. The DNA of the CDR3 is TGTGCCGCCAGCAGTCCCGGGACAGGGACCTACGAGCAGTACTTC. Amino acids: CAASSPGTGTYEQYF.

V is TRBV4-3 and J is TRBJ1-6, with TRBD1 matching 7 bases. The germline V gene has CDR1 LGHNA and CDR2 YSLEER. The length of the CDR3 is 16 residues. V lost 4 bases to trimming and J lost 2 bases; unmatched junction nucleotides: 5. The CDR3 nucleotides read TGCGCCAGCAGCCGAACAGGGGACCCCTATAATTCACCCCTCCACTTT. It codes for CASSRTGDPYNSPLHF.

In its sample, this clonotype was seen many times. The V gene is TRBV4-1, the J gene TRBJ1-2, with a tentative D call TRBD1 (6 bases). Between the trimmed V and J ends, which lost 0 bases and 2 bases, there was a span of 13 bases. The CDR3 has 16 residues. CDR1 MGHRA and CDR2 YSYEKL come from the germline V gene. DNA for the CDR3: TGCGCCAGCAGCCAAGATCCACAGGGCCCAAACTATGGCTACACCTTC. Its protein is CASSQDPQGPNYGYTF.

CDR3 nucleotides: TGTGCCAGCAGCCAAGACATGGACAGTCAAGAGACCCAGTACTTC. Protein product: CASSQDMDSQETQYF. The chain joins TRBV3-1 to TRBJ2-5; D might be TRBD1 (6 bases). V was pared by 0 bases and J by 2 bases, with 10 bases between. This CDR3 spans 15 amino acids. In germline, CDR1 is LGHDT, CDR2 YNNKEL (reference sequence).

In this sample, this clonotype turned up once. At one boundary the junction diverges from the germline segment, which might be a read error. CDR3 nucleotides: TGTGCCGGCAGTTCAGGGGGCTTGAACACTGAAGCTTTCTTT. Amino acid sequence: CAGSSGGLNTEAFF. The chain is built from TRBV6-5 and TRBJ1-1; 8 nucleotides agree with TRBD1. The CDR3 covers 14 residues. Per germline, CDR1 MNHEY and CDR2 SVGAGI.

This chain links TRBV2 with TRBJ1-4, with D unclear. The CDR3 has 14 amino acids. Trimming cost V 4 bases and J 1 base, with 7 bases left between them. Germline-derived CDR1 and CDR2 are SNHLY and FYNNEI. For the CDR3, the DNA is TGTGCCAGCAGTGGACGAGGAACTAATGAAAAACTGTTTTTT. Protein sequence: CASSGRGTNEKLFF.

This chain links TRBV21-1 with TRBJ2-7; TRBD1, the table's D call, was not compared with the DNA. TRBV21-1 is described as a pseudogene. The CDR3 is made up of 16 amino acids. The CDR3 sequence is CASSKLQGELCFEQYF. For the CDR3, the DNA is TGTGCCAGCAGCAAGCTACAGGGTGAGTTGTGCTTCGAGCAGTACTTC.

This clonotype has a handful of counts. The V gene is TRBV7-9, the J gene TRBJ2-7, with a tentative D call TRBD1 (6 bases). The V end was cut by 6 bases, the J end by 2 bases, with 14 bases between. The CDR3 sequence is 14 residues long. Germline CDR1 is SEHNR and CDR2 is FQNEAQ (reference sequence). The CDR3 here is CASSPVGQTYEQYF. As DNA, the CDR3 is TGTGCCAGCAGTCCAGTTGGACAGACCTACGAGCAGTACTTC.

This clonotype was counted a few times. This chain uses TRBV4-3 with TRBJ2-1; D possibly matches TRBD1 or TRBD2 (6 bases each). The CDR3 length is 15 residues. The germline gives CDR1 LGHNA, CDR2 YSLEER. Between the trimmed V and J ends, which lost 0 bases and 8 bases, there was a span of 14 bases. Here the CDR3 reads CASSQDAGGGDEQFF. In DNA, the CDR3 is TGCGCCAGCAGCCAAGATGCCGGGGGCGGGGATGAGCAGTTCTTC.

This chain connects TRBV4-1 to TRBJ2-7; TRBD2 aligns across 11 bases. CDR1 is MGHRA and CDR2 is YSYEKL in the germline V gene. The V segment lost 2 bases and the J segment 7 bases; nucleotides outside the gene matches: 10. This CDR3 has 16 amino acids. The CDR3 coding sequence is TGCGCCAGCAGCCAACGGCTAGCGGGGGGAGTCAATGAGCAGTACTTC. It specifies CASSQRLAGGVNEQYF.

This clonotype has ten or more counts. For the CDR3, the DNA is TGTGCCACCAGCAGAGGCCGGACTAGCGGAGAAGAGACCCAGTACTTC. It encodes CATSRGRTSGEETQYF. The chain is built from TRBV15 and TRBJ2-5; the match to TRBD2 covers 10 bases. The CDR3 contains 16 residues. Trimming at V came to 1 base and at J to 3 bases, leaving 5 bases not matched to a gene. Germline lookup yields CDR1 LNHNV and CDR2 YYDKDF (reference sequence). Together with reference TRBV15 and TRBJ2-5, the CDR3 gives the full variable domain: DAMVIQNPRYQVTQFGKPVTLSCSQTLNHNVMYWYQQKSSQAPKLLFHYYDKDFNNEADTPDNFQSRRPNTSFCFLDIRSPGLGDTAMYLCATSRGRTSGEETQYFGPGTRLLVL.

This rearrangement joins TRBV20-1 to TRBJ1-2; D remains ambiguous. The CDR3 runs to 16 residues. Trimming left V 3 bases short and J 7 bases short, with 24 bases between. Germline CDR1 is DFQATT and CDR2 is SNEGSKA (reference sequence). The CDR3 region is CSASNPQRTEGFGYTF. For the CDR3, the DNA is TGCAGTGCTAGTAACCCGCAGCGTACAGAGGGCTTTGGCTACACCTTC.

The chain recombines TRBV12-3 or TRBV12-4 with TRBJ2-2; TRBD1 aligns across 7 bases. J was trimmed by 1 base and V by 4 bases; bases with no gene match: 3. The CDR3 is 15 residues long. The CDR3 coding sequence is TGTGCCAGCAGTTACCGGACAGGGAACACCGGGGAGCTGTTTTTT. Translation gives CASSYRTGNTGELFF.

The chain employs TRBV7-9 and TRBJ1-1; perhaps TRBD1 as D (5 bases). CDR1 is SEHNR and CDR2 is FQNEAQ in the germline V gene (reference sequence). V was clipped by 4 bases and J by 4 bases, with 13 bases between them. CDR3 size: 14 residues. The CDR3 nucleotides read TGTGCCAGCAGCTCCGGGGGGGTGGGCACTGAAGCTTTCTTT. Translated, it gives CASSSGGVGTEAFF. The entire variable domain, with the rest obtained from reference TRBV7-9 and TRBJ1-1, is as follows: DTGVSQNPRHKITKRGQNVTFRCDPISEHNRLYWYRQTLGQGPEFLTYFQNEAQLEKSRLLSDRFSAERPKGSFSTLEIQRTEQGDSAMYLCASSSGGVGTEAFFGQGTRLTVV.

This clonotype came up a few times. The J gene is TRBJ2-7, the V gene TRBV11-2; 9 positions agree with TRBD1. Germline V gene lookup returns CDR1 SGHAT and CDR2 FQNNGV. This CDR3 has 14 residues. Unmatched junction bases numbered 5, after V lost 5 bases and J lost 3 bases. The CDR3 protein is CASSEDRGDYEQYF. DNA for the CDR3: TGTGCCAGCAGCGAAGACAGGGGGGACTACGAGCAGTACTTC.

The table lists this clonotype with a few counts. The V and J genes are TRBV4-3 and TRBJ1-4, with D hard to call. With 0 bases removed from V and 5 bases from J, the gap between germline ends came to 7 bases. Germline V CDR1 and CDR2: LGHNA, YSLEER. This CDR3 has 14 amino acids. In DNA form, the CDR3 reads TGCGCCAGCAGCCAAGATGCCTGGAATGAAAAACTGTTTTTT. Translation gives CASSQDAWNEKLFF.

V is TRBV20-1 and J is TRBJ2-5, with D possibly matching TRBD2 (5 bases). Trimming cost V 2 bases and J 2 bases, with 12 bases left between them. CDR1 DFQATT and CDR2 SNEGSKA come from the germline V gene (reference sequence). The CDR3 spans 14 residues. CDR3 in amino acids: CSARSDYSQETQYF. The DNA for the CDR3 is TGCAGTGCTAGATCAGACTATTCGCAAGAGACCCAGTACTTC.

This clonotype was picked up a small number of times. This chain uses TRBV12-3 or TRBV12-4 with TRBJ1-5, with TRBD1 as a possible D gene (5 bases). This CDR3 has 14 residues. Trimming pared 6 bases from V and 7 bases from J, leaving 16 bases between. For the CDR3, the DNA is TGTGCCAGCAGCCAAGAACAGGAGCGACAGCCCCAGCATTTT. It codes for CASSQEQERQPQHF.

This clonotype has just a few counts. V and J are TRBV20-1 and TRBJ1-4, with D unresolved. The V end lost 3 bases, the J end lost 0 bases, and 17 bases lay between the germline ends. Germline V gene data show CDR1 as DFQATT and CDR2 as SNEGSKA (reference sequence). This CDR3 is 17 amino acids long. Written as DNA, the CDR3 is TGCAGTGCTAGCGGCCCCGTCGGCGGTGCAACTAATGAAAAACTGTTTTTT. Protein sequence: CSASGPVGGATNEKLFF.

This clonotype was found many times. V usage is TRBV14 and J usage is TRBJ2-7; tentative D call: TRBD1 (5 bases). Germline assignment: CDR1 SGHDN and CDR2 FVKESK. The V gene lost 2 bases and the J gene lost 0 bases, with 11 bases spanning the gap. The CDR3 consists of 15 residues. The CDR3 DNA is TGTGCCAGCAGCCAAACCACAGGCTTCTCCTACGAGCAGTACTTC. This translates into CASSQTTGFSYEQYF.